The 9 T cell receptor beta chains given below trace back to one sample, sequenced in a study of cytomegalovirus exposure and HLA in healthy donors (dated 2017 in TCRdb). Library preparation used the immunoSEQ multiplex PCR assay. For the multiplex PCR, a mixture combining 60 forward primers for TCR Vbeta segments and 13 reverse primers for TCR Jbeta segments was used. TCRdb's version of the immuneACCESS table is confined to in-frame rearrangements and falls short of the full clone set. An unresolved V gene accounts for under half of the shortfall where checked; the remainder is of unknown origin. In all, the sample holds 85,000 to 130,000 clones, and over 60% of those were seen once. The ten largest clones take up 5% to 6.5% of the sample. Sample: PBMCs. The receptors here all came from a man in his 60s in good health and CMV-seropositive.

The chain has TRBV5-1 and TRBJ2-3; D ambiguous. The CDR3 totals 12 residues. Per germline, CDR1 SGHRS and CDR2 YFSETQ. V gave up 0 bases and J gave up 6 bases, with 5 bases separating them. CDR3 amino acids: CASSLAFDTQYF. CDR3 sequence (DNA): TGCGCCAGCAGCTTGGCCTTCGATACGCAGTATTTT.

The rearrangement uses TRBV6-5 and TRBJ1-4, with TRBD1 matching over 8 bases. CDR1 is MNHEY and CDR2 is SVGAGI in the germline V gene. CDR3 length: 14 amino acids. After removal of 6 bases from V and 7 bases from J, the junction contained 7 bases not matched to a gene. The CDR3 DNA reads TGTGCCAGCAGAACAACCAGGGGGCGTGAAAAACTGTTTTTT. Its protein is CASRTTRGREKLFF.

The chain joins TRBV4-1 to TRBJ2-7; TRBD1 aligns across 8 bases. Germline V CDR1 and CDR2: MGHRA, YSYEKL. The CDR3 consists of 15 residues. With 5 bases clipped from V and 2 bases from J, the junction kept 8 bases outside the gene matches. The CDR3 protein is CASSFGQGNAYEQYF. The CDR3 coding sequence is TGCGCCAGCAGCTTTGGACAGGGTAACGCCTACGAGCAGTACTTC.

This clone was observed a single time. The chain employs TRBV4-2 and TRBJ1-6, with no clear D. The ends were cut back, 1 base at V and 1 base at J, with 8 bases in the middle. Looked up from germline, CDR1 is LGHNA and CDR2 is YNFKEQ. This CDR3 contains 16 residues. The CDR3 region has the DNA TGTGCCAGCAGCCAAGGGAGGGATTCCTATAATTCACCCCTCCACTTT. It is translated as CASSQGRDSYNSPLHF.

The chain recombines TRBV28 with TRBJ2-5, with 8 bases lining up with TRBD1. Germline assignment: CDR1 MDHEN and CDR2 SYDVKM. Germline trimming cut 8 bases from V and 4 bases from J; bases unmatched to any gene: 15. The CDR3 totals 16 residues. The CDR3 region is CASFEAPQGAVETQYF. CDR3 nucleotides: TGTGCCAGCTTCGAAGCCCCGCAGGGGGCCGTAGAGACCCAGTACTTC.

The chain is built from TRBV2 and TRBJ2-7; TRBD1 agrees at 11 bases. The J segment lost 4 bases and the V segment lost 6 bases, leaving 8 bases of the junction unmatched. The CDR3 has 15 amino acids. Germline V gene lookup returns CDR1 SNHLY and CDR2 FYNNEI. CDR3: CASSGQGALRYEQYF. DNA of the CDR3: TGTGCCAGCAGCGGACAGGGGGCGCTTCGATACGAGCAGTACTTC.

This clone was counted only a few times. The chain carries TRBV19 and TRBJ2-1, with TRBD1 matching over 8 bases. The CDR3 has 14 residues. The V and J ends lost 3 bases and 9 bases, in that order; junction bases with no gene match: 7. CDR1 is LNHDA and CDR2 is SQIVND in the germline V gene (reference sequence). In DNA form, the CDR3 reads TGTGCCAGTAGTATGGACAGGGAATGGGGTGAGCAGTTCTTC. Amino acids: CASSMDREWGEQFF. The whole variable domain, remainder taken from reference TRBV19 and TRBJ2-1, is DGGITQSPKYLFRKEGQNVTLSCEQNLNHDAMYWYRQDPGQGLRLIYYSQIVNDFQKGDIAEGYSVSREKKESFPLTVTSAQKNPTAFYLCASSMDREWGEQFFGPGTRLTVL.

V usage is TRBV6-5 and J usage is TRBJ2-7, with TRBD1 matching 9 bases. Germline CDR1 is MNHEY and CDR2 is SVGAGI. The CDR3 contains 14 residues. V dropped 8 bases and J dropped 7; count of bases not matched to a gene: 12. The chain's CDR3 is CASGPGQGLGEQYF. CDR3 nucleotides: TGTGCCAGCGGCCCGGGACAGGGTCTGGGTGAGCAGTACTTC.

The chain couples TRBV18 to TRBJ2-3; possible D gene TRBD1, 5 bases. CDR3 size: 14 residues. The germline V and J ends were trimmed by 2 bases and 4 bases, with 10 bases remaining between them. Per germline, CDR1 KGHSH and CDR2 LQKENI. The CDR3 region is CASSPGAEADTQYF. DNA of the CDR3: TGTGCCAGCTCACCAGGGGCAGAGGCAGATACGCAGTATTTT.